The 7 T cell receptor beta chains reported below all come from one sample, sequenced in a study of circulating tumor DNA in untreated peripheral T-cell lymphoma. Assay: immunoSEQ multiplex PCR; the TCRdb copy retains only in-frame clones and omits some. The table includes about 10,000 clones, nearly 85% detected once. Sequenced sample: tumor tissue. The source is a human donor with peripheral T-cell lymphoma.

CDR3 in amino acids: CASSQEKSGQLTDTQYF. Here the CDR3 DNA reads TGCGCCAGCAGCCAAGAAAAGTCGGGACAGCTCACAGATACGCAGTATTTT. V is TRBV1 and J is TRBJ2-3; the DNA was not used to check the table's D call, TRBD1. TRBV1 is a listed pseudogene. The CDR3 consists of 17 residues.

The sample holds a few counts of this clone. The chain recombines TRBV30 with TRBJ1-5; 9 bases align to TRBD1. The V gene end was trimmed by 2 bases and the J gene end by 6 bases; junction bases not matched to a gene: 5. There are 14 residues in the CDR3. In germline, CDR1 is GTSNPN, CDR2 SVGIG (reference sequence). The CDR3 here is CAWSPTGGAQPQHF. DNA of the CDR3: TGTGCCTGGAGTCCGACAGGGGGAGCTCAGCCCCAGCATTTT.

The V gene is TRBV19, the J gene TRBJ2-1; perhaps D is TRBD1 or TRBD2 (5 bases each). The V end lost 3 bases, the J end lost 8 bases, and 11 bases lay between the germline ends. Germline CDR1 reads LNHDA; CDR2 reads SQIVND (reference sequence). The CDR3 has 13 amino acids. The CDR3 DNA follows: TGTGCCAGTAGTATTCGTCGGGGCGATGAGCAGTTCTTC. Translated: CASSIRRGDEQFF.

The gene calls are TRBV11-3 and TRBJ1-6, with 9 bases identical to TRBD1. Germline CDR1 is SGHNT and CDR2 is YENEEA. This CDR3 is built from 14 residues. Trimming took 3 bases from V and 9 from J; bases not matched to a gene: 3. CDR3 residues: CASSLETGGSPLHF. The CDR3 coding sequence is TGTGCCAGCAGCTTGGAGACAGGGGGTTCACCCCTCCACTTT.

The chain combines TRBV11-3 with TRBJ1-5, with TRBD1 as a possible D gene (5 bases). The germline gives CDR1 SGHNT, CDR2 YENEEA. The CDR3 loop spans 14 amino acids. V was shortened by 5 bases and J by 8 bases, with 16 bases between the two germline ends. CDR3 nucleotide sequence: TGTGCCAGCAGCCCGCGGGGGGGTTTTGAGCCCCAGCATTTT. This codes for CASSPRGGFEPQHF.

The chain uses TRBV15 and TRBJ1-4, with 8 positions matching TRBD1. CDR3 size: 16 residues. Losses at the gene ends were 2 bases for V and 4 bases for J; bases not matched to a gene: 6. The germline gives CDR1 LNHNV, CDR2 YYDKDF (reference sequence). The CDR3 here is CATSRLPGQVNEKLFF. CDR3 nucleotides: TGTGCCACCAGCAGACTTCCGGGACAGGTTAATGAAAAACTGTTTTTT. Complete variable domain (other parts from reference TRBV15 and TRBJ1-4): DAMVIQNPRYQVTQFGKPVTLSCSQTLNHNVMYWYQQKSSQAPKLLFHYYDKDFNNEADTPDNFQSRRPNTSFCFLDIRSPGLGDTAMYLCATSRLPGQVNEKLFFGSGTQLSVL.

The chain employs TRBV10-3 and TRBJ1-4; 9 nucleotides agree with TRBD1. Trimming at V came to 10 bases and at J to 4 bases, leaving 10 bases not matched to a gene. The CDR3 totals 15 residues. Germline CDR1 and CDR2: ENHRY and SYGVKD. The CDR3 protein is CATKGADRGNEKLFF. The CDR3 coding sequence is TGTGCCACCAAAGGCGCGGACAGGGGTAATGAAAAACTGTTTTTT.